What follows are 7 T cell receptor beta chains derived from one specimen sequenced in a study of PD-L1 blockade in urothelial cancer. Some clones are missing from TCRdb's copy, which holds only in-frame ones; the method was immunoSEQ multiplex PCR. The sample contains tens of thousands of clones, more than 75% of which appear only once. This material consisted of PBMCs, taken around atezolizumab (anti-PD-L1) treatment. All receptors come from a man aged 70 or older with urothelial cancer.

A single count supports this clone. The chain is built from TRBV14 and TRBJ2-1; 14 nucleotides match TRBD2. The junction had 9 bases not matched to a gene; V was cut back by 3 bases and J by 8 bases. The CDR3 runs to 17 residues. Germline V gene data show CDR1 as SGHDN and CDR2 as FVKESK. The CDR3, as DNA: TGTGCCAGCAGCCAGCCCTCCGGGACTAGCGGGAGTTATGAGCAGTTCTTC. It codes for CASSQPSGTSGSYEQFF.

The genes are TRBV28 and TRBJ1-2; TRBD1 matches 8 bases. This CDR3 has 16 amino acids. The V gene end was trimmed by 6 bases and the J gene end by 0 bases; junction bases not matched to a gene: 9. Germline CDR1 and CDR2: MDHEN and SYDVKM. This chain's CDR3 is CASSAGGRGSNYGYTF. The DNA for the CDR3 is TGTGCCAGCAGCGCAGGGGGCAGGGGGTCTAACTATGGCTACACCTTC.

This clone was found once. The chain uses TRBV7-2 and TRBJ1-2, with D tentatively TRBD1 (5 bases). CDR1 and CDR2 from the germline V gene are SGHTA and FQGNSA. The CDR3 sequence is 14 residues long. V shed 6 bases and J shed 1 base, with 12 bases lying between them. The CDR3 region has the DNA TGTGCCAGCAGTCCAATGACAGTTAACTATGGCTACACCTTC. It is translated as CASSPMTVNYGYTF. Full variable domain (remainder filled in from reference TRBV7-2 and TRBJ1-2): GAGVSQSPSNKVTEKGKDVELRCDPISGHTALYWYRQSLGQGLEFLIYFQGNSAPDKSGLPSDRFSAERTGGSVSTLTIQRTQQEDSAVYLCASSPMTVNYGYTFGSGTRLTVV.

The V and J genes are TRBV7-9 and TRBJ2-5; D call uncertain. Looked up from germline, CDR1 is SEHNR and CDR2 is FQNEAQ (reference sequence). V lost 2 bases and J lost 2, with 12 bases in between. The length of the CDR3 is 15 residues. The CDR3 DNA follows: TGTGCCAGCAGCTTAATGTTAAACTTACAAGAGACCCAGTACTTC. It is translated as CASSLMLNLQETQYF.

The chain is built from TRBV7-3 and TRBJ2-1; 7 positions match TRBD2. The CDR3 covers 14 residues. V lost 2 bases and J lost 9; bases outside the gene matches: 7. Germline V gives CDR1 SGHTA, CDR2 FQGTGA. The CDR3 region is CASSLESWGGEQFF. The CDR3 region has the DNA TGTGCCAGCAGCTTAGAATCGTGGGGGGGTGAGCAGTTCTTC.

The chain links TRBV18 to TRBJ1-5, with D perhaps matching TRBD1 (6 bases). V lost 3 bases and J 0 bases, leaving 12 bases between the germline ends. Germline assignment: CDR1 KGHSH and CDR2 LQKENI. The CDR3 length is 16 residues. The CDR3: CASSPDRLTSNQPQHF. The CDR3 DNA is TGTGCCAGCTCACCCGACAGGCTTACTAGCAATCAGCCCCAGCATTTT.

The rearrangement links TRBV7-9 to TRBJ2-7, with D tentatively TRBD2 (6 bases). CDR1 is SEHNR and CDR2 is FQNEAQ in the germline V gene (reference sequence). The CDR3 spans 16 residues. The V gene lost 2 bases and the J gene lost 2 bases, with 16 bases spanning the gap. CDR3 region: CASSLLAGLAPYEQYF. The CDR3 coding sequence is TGTGCCAGCAGCTTATTGGCGGGGCTAGCCCCCTACGAGCAGTACTTC.